This TCR beta chain originates from a study of T-cell reconstitution after alpha-beta-depleted transplantation in children. Broader study findings: Newly produced T cells mostly accounted for T-cell counts and diversity one year post-transplant. TCRbeta diversity was high at day 60 in some patients (a result of surviving recipient T cells and thymic progenitors). By about two months after transplant, alpha-beta T cells reportedly arose from several hundred graft clones that had expanded.

Trimming stripped 5 bases from V and 4 bases from J, with 14 bases between. Germline V gene data show CDR1 as DFQATT and CDR2 as SNEGSKA (reference sequence). This CDR3 region has 13 residues. A word on this clonotype: The antigen is not known.

Unique molecular identifiers were built into the TCRbeta library. TCRdb re-called the PCR reads with MiXCR, one entry per CDR3 protein. Seen here are over 200,000 distinct CDR3 sequences, roughly a sixth observed once, and the top ten hold about 39%. This specimen was PBMCs, mostly from graft donor cells, taken 360 days after TCRalphabeta/CD19-depleted stem cell transplant. The rearrangement links TRBV20-1 to TRBJ1-1; D is undetermined. This TCR was sampled from a male patient between 2 and 15 years old who had a stem cell transplant for acute lymphoblastic leukemia, so the T cells may come from the graft donor. CDR3 loop: CSAHEGISTEAFF. DNA of the CDR3: TGCAGTGCTCACGAGGGTATTAGCACTGAAGCTTTCTTT.